The 3 T cell receptor beta chains below come from one sample, sequenced in a study of a mutant IDH1 vaccine in newly diagnosed glioma. Sequencing used immunoSEQ multiplex PCR; TCRdb keeps in-frame clones, though not all of them. Of 110,000 or so clones listed, roughly nine tenths are singletons. The antigens these receptors bind are not known. Specified time point: week 11, during vaccination. Vaccinated patients received 300 ug of mutant IDH1 20-mer peptide per dose, with topical imiquimod. This specimen consisted of PBMCs, obtained from a glioma patient whose treatment included an IDH1 peptide vaccine. Receptors were obtained from a woman aged 45-60 years with glioma.

This chain joins TRBV27 and TRBJ1-4; 7 positions match TRBD1. Per the germline V gene, CDR1 is MNHEY and CDR2 is SMNVEV (reference sequence). The CDR3 has 16 amino acids. Trimming took 3 bases from V and 2 from J; bases not matched to a gene: 6. The CDR3 is CASSLRGGRTNEKLFF. DNA of the CDR3: TGTGCCAGCAGTTTGCGAGGGGGCCGGACTAATGAAAAACTGTTTTTT.

The CDR3 is CASGTTETQYF. The CDR3 DNA is TGTGCCAGCGGGACAACAGAGACCCAGTACTTC. The chain joins TRBV5-6 to TRBJ2-5, with a tentative D call TRBD1 (6 bases). There are 11 residues in the CDR3. With 7 bases removed from V and 4 bases from J, the gap between germline ends came to 8 bases. Germline assignment: CDR1 SGHDT and CDR2 YYEEEE.

This clone was seen only a few times. V usage is TRBV10-3 and J usage is TRBJ1-4; TRBD1 might be the D (5 bases). Trimming stripped 6 bases from V and 4 bases from J, with 9 bases between. CDR3 length equals 13 residues. Germline loops: CDR1 ENHRY, CDR2 SYGVKD. CDR3 protein: CAIRKGNNEKLFF. The CDR3 DNA sequence: TGTGCCATCAGGAAGGGGAATAATGAAAAACTGTTTTTT.